The clone carrying this TCR beta chain was recorded at least ten times. Its antigen remains unknown. This record belongs to a study of CD8 T cells in ankylosing spondylitis. Trimming at V came to 4 bases and at J to 2 bases, leaving 3 bases not matched to a gene. The CDR3 covers 14 residues. The germline gives CDR1 SGDLS, CDR2 YYNGEE. Study outcomes and limitations: The authors found the disease-linked clones to be CD8+ and relatively rare in peripheral blood. Characteristic, it appeared, of ankylosing spondylitis blood was a TCR beta motif of eight highly homologous variants. Clones linked to disease were reported to show significant enrichment in matched ankylosing spondylitis synovial fluid.

TCRdb reanalysed the 5' RACE reads using MiXCR and keeps one entry per CDR3 protein. This sample has some 13,000 distinct CDR3 sequences, with around 2.8% found just once. Material: blood, either unsorted or a sorted T cell fraction (not recorded which). This sequence joins TRBV9 and TRBJ2-1; TRBD2 matches 7 bases. The receptor was isolated from a male donor with ankylosing spondylitis or in good health (not recorded which). CDR3 residues: CASSLGRPYNEQFF. Written as DNA, the CDR3 is TGTGCCAGCAGCCTCGGGAGGCCCTACAATGAGCAGTTCTTC.